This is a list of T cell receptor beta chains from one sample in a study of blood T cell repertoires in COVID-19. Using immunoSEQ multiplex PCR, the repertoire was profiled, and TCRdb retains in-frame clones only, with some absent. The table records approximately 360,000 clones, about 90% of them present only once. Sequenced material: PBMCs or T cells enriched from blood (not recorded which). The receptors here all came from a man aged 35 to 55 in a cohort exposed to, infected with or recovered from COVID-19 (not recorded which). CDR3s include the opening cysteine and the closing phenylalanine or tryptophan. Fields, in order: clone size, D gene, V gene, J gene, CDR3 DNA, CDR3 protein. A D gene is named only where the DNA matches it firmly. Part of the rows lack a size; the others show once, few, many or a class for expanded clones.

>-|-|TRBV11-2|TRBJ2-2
TGTGCCAGCAGTCAACAGTCACCCGGGGAGCTGTTTTTT
CASSQQSPGELFF
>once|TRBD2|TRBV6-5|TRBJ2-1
TGTGCCAGCAGTTATAGCGGGGGGGCAAGGAATGAGCAGTTCTTC
CASSYSGGARNEQFF
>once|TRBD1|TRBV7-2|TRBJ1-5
TGTGCCAGCAGCCCCTGGACAGGGGACAATCAGCCCCAGCATTTT
CASSPWTGDNQPQHF
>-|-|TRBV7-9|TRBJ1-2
TGTGCCAGCAGCCGCGCTAGAGATGGCTACACCTTC
CASSRARDGYTF
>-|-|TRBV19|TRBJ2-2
TGTGCCACCCGACACTTTAACACCGGGGAGCTGTTTTTT
CATRHFNTGELFF
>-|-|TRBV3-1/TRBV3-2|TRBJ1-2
TGTGCCAGCAGCCAAGATAGGTATGGCAGGGAAACTTATGGCTACACCTTC
CASSQDRYGRETYGYTF
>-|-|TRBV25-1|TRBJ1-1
TGTGCCAGCAGTGAATTGTACGGGAACACTGAAGCTTTCTTT
CASSELYGNTEAFF
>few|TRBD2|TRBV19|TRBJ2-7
TGTGCCAGTAGTAGGGGACTAGCCTCAACCTACGAGCAGTACTTC
CASSRGLASTYEQYF
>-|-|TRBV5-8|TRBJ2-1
TGTGCCAGCAGCCGGACGGGGGACAATGAGCAGTTCTTC
CASSRTGDNEQFF
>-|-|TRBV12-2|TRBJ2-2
TGTGCAAGTCGCACCGGGGGTAGCGGGAGTTTGACCGGGGAGCTGTTTTTT
CASRTGGSGSLTGELFF
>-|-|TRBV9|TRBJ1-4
TGTGCCAGTTCACAGGGACCAGTAGCGTTTGAACTGTTTTTT
CASSQGPVAFELFF
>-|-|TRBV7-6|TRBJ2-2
TGTGCCAGCAGCTTAGGGGGTAGCGCTACGAACACCGGGGAGCTGTTTTTT
CASSLGGSATNTGELFF
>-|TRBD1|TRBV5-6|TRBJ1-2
TGTGCCAGCAGCTTGAAAGGGGGCGCCGGTAACTATGGCTACACCTTC
CASSLKGGAGNYGYTF
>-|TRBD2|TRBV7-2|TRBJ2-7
TGTGCCAGCAGCACCCGGACTAGCGGGATTGGCGAGCAGTACTTC
CASSTRTSGIGEQYF
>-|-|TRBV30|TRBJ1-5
TGTGCCTGGACCCTAAAGGGGGGGGCGGCGGGTAGCAATCAGCCCCAGCATTTT
CAWTLKGGAAGSNQPQHF
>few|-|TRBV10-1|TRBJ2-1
TGCGCCAGCAGTGAGTCGGGACACTACAATGAGCAGTTCTTC
CASSESGHYNEQFF
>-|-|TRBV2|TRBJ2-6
TGTGCCAGCAGTGACGAGGGGGCTGGGGCCAACGTCCTGACTTTC
CASSDEGAGANVLTF
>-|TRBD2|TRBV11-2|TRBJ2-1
TGTGCCAGCAAACTAGCGGGAGGCGATGAGCAGTTCTTC
CASKLAGGDEQFF
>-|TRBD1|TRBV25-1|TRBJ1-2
TGTGCCAGCGCTGGGACAGCTAACTATGGCTACACCTTC
CASAGTANYGYTF
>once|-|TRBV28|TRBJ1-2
TGTGCCAGCAGACACTCAGGGGCCAGCGGCTACACCTTC
CASRHSGASGYTF
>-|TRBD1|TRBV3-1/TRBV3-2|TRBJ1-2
TGTGCCAGCAGCCAACTATCAGGGGGCGGCTACACCTTC
CASSQLSGGGYTF
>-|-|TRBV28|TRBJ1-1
TGTGCCGCAGTTCCACAAGGGGGGGGCGAAGCTTTCTTT
CAAVPQGGGEAFF
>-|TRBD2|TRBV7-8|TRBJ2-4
TGTGCCAGCAGACCTACTAGCGGTGAAAACATTCAGTACTTC
CASRPTSGENIQYF
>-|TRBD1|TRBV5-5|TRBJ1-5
TGTGCCAGCAGCTTGGGACAGGGATGGAGTCAGCCCCAGCATTTT
CASSLGQGWSQPQHF
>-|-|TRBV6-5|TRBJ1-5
TGTGCCAGCAGTTTAGACAGGAATCAGCCCCAGCATTTT
CASSLDRNQPQHF
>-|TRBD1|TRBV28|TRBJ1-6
TGTGCCAGCAGTCCCGGACAGGGGTATTCACCCCTCCACTTT
CASSPGQGYSPLHF
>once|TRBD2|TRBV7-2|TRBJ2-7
TGTGCCAGCAGCTTTTTAGCGGGAGGGGCCTACGAGCAGTACTTC
CASSFLAGGAYEQYF
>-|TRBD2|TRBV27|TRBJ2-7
TGTGCCAGCAGCGAGTCCAGCGGGAGAAACGAGCAGTACTTC
CASSESSGRNEQYF
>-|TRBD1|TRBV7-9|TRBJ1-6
TGTGCCAGCAGCCGCTCGGCCAGGGGGGATTCACCCCTCCACTTT
CASSRSARGDSPLHF
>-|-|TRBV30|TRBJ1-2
TGTGCCTGGTCGACAGGTCTGTATGGCTACACCTTC
CAWSTGLYGYTF
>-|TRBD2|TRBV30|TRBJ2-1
TGTGCCTGGAGTGTCGGGAGGACGTACAATGAGCAGTTCTTC
CAWSVGRTYNEQFF
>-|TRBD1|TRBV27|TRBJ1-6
TGTGCCAGCAGTTTCCTCGGACAGGATGAGAATTCACCCCTCCACTTT
CASSFLGQDENSPLHF
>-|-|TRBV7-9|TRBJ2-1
TGTGCCAGCAGCTTAGGGGCGGGGACAGTCAACGAGCAGTTCTTC
CASSLGAGTVNEQFF
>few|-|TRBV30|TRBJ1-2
TGTGCCTGGAGTGGGGGGGAGCTGGACTATGGCTACACCTTC
CAWSGGELDYGYTF
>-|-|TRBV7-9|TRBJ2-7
TGTGCCAGCAGCATCAGACGGAGCCTCGGGTACGAGCAGTACTTC
CASSIRRSLGYEQYF
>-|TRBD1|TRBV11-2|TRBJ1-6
TGTGCCAGCAGCCGGACAGGGGGTACGGGTTCACCCCTCCACTTT
CASSRTGGTGSPLHF
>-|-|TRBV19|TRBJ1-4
TGTGCCAGTAGTCCAACCCCCCAGGGCTCTAATGAAAAACTGTTTTTT
CASSPTPQGSNEKLFF
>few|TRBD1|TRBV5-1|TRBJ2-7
TGCGCCAGCAGCGGCGGGACAGGGGAGGTCGAGCAGTACTTC
CASSGGTGEVEQYF
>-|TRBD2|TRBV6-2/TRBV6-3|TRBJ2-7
TGTGCCAGCAGTTTCCAACCGGGACTAGCTCGCTACGAGCAGTACTTC
CASSFQPGLARYEQYF
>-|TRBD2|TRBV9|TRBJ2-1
TGTGCCAGCAGCGTTCTAGCGGGTAGCTCCTACAATGAGCAGTTCTTC
CASSVLAGSSYNEQFF
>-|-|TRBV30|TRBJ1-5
TGTGCCTGGAGTCGGAGTCGATTCAATCAGCCCCAGCATTTT
CAWSRSRFNQPQHF
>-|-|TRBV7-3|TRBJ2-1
TGTGCCAGCAGCTTAACTAGCGCCTACAATGAGCAGTTCTTC
CASSLTSAYNEQFF
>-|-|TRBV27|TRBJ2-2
TGTGCCAGCAGTAGCAGCGGAACGAACACCGGGGAGCTGTTTTTT
CASSSSGTNTGELFF
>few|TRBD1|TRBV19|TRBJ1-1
TGTGCCAGTTTGGGACAGGGTAATACTGAAGCTTTCTTT
CASLGQGNTEAFF
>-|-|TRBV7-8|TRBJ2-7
TGTGCCAGCAGCTTAGTAACGGTAGAGCAGTACTTC
CASSLVTVEQYF
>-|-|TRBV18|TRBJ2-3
TGTGCCAGCTCACTAGCGGGCACAGATACGCAGTATTTT
CASSLAGTDTQYF
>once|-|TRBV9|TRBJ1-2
TGTGCCAGCAGCGCTCAGGGGTCCGCTTATGGCTACACCTTC
CASSAQGSAYGYTF
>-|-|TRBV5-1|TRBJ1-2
TGCGCCAGCAGCTTAACGGGTAGTGGCTACACCTTC
CASSLTGSGYTF
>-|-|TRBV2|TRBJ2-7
TGTGCCAGCAGAGCGGTAGAGCAGTACTTC
CASRAVEQYF